Each of the 21 T cell receptor beta chains below was sequenced from the same sample in a study of radiation and T cells in renal cell carcinoma. The data were produced by immunoSEQ multiplex PCR, yet TCRdb's version contains in-frame clones alone and is incomplete. The sample contains tens of thousands of clones, around four fifths of which appear only once. Time point defined: blood 4 weeks post-SBRT, at nephrectomy. The treatment was: 15 Gy SBRT to primary tumor, nephrectomy 4 weeks later. Sample: blood, taken from a patient whose treatment included radiotherapy and nephrectomy. Receptors originate from a man aged 50-60 years with renal cell carcinoma.

CDR3 in amino acids: CASSPREGFQPQHF. CDR3 bases: TGTGCCAGTAGTCCCAGGGAAGGGTTCCAGCCCCAGCATTTT. The chain employs TRBV19 and TRBJ1-5; D is possibly TRBD1 (5 bases). The CDR3 is 14 residues long. V was trimmed by 5 bases and J by 7 bases, leaving 15 bases between them. The germline V gene has CDR1 LNHDA and CDR2 SQIVND (reference sequence).

The rearrangement uses TRBV5-1 and TRBJ2-2; 7 bases agree with TRBD2. The CDR3 runs 17 residues. Germline V gene lookup returns CDR1 SGHRS and CDR2 YFSETQ. Trimming at V came to 4 bases and at J to 6 bases, leaving 15 bases not matched to a gene. The CDR3 loop reads CASSPLEGGSFAGELFF. CDR3 sequence (DNA): TGCGCCAGCAGCCCCCTAGAGGGAGGGTCGTTCGCCGGGGAGCTGTTTTTT.

This clone was seen just once. J is TRBJ1-5 and V is TRBV7-9, with D perhaps TRBD1 (5 bases). The germline V gene has CDR1 SEHNR and CDR2 FQNEAQ (reference sequence). The ends were cut back, 1 base at V and 7 bases at J, with 17 bases in the middle. The CDR3 has 16 residues. The DNA of the CDR3 is TGTGCCAGCAGCTTAGAGGTAGGAGGGGAGGGCCAGCCCCAGCATTTT. This sequence encodes CASSLEVGGEGQPQHF.

The chain uses TRBV4-2 and TRBJ1-3, with 8 positions matching TRBD1. The CDR3 covers 17 residues. V lost 5 bases, J lost 2 bases, and 11 bases stayed unmatched. Germline lookup yields CDR1 LGHNA and CDR2 YNFKEQ. The DNA for the CDR3 is TGTGCCAGCAGCTCCTCCTTTCAGGGGGCAGCTGGAAACACCATATATTTT. Encoded protein: CASSSSFQGAAGNTIYF.

The chain is built from TRBV5-1 and TRBJ2-3, with D possibly being TRBD1 (6 bases). The CDR3 totals 15 residues. Germline V CDR1 and CDR2: SGHRS, YFSETQ. V was shortened by 6 bases and J by 2 bases, with 16 bases between the two germline ends. The chain's CDR3 is CASMVQGIHTDTQYF. Written as DNA, the CDR3 is TGCGCCAGCATGGTACAGGGTATACACACAGATACGCAGTATTTT.

This sequence joins TRBV2 and TRBJ2-2; no definite D call. The CDR3 runs to 14 residues. Looked up from germline, CDR1 is SNHLY and CDR2 is FYNNEI. The V and J ends lost 1 base and 6 bases respectively, with 9 bases between them. The DNA of the CDR3 is TGTGCCAGCAGTGAAGGAGTTTGGGCCGGGGAGCTGTTTTTT. Translated, it gives CASSEGVWAGELFF.

The J gene is TRBJ1-3, the V gene TRBV2; D is uncertain. V was trimmed by 7 bases and J by 0 bases, leaving 16 bases between them. The CDR3 runs 16 residues. Germline CDR1 SNHLY, CDR2 FYNNEI. In DNA form, the CDR3 reads TGTGCCAGCACTCACCCCAGTGCAGACTCTGGAAACACCATATATTTT. This codes for CASTHPSADSGNTIYF.

This chain links TRBV9 with TRBJ2-1, with 8 bases fitting TRBD2. The J segment lost 9 bases and the V segment lost 4 bases, leaving 12 bases of the junction unmatched. The CDR3 is 15 amino acids. Germline V gene sequence: CDR1 SGDLS, CDR2 YYNGEE. The CDR3 is CASSSSGSRGVEQFF. The CDR3 DNA is TGTGCCAGCAGCTCAAGCGGGAGTCGGGGCGTTGAGCAGTTCTTC.

The chain is built from TRBV6-1 and TRBJ1-3; D ambiguous. The CDR3 extends over 15 amino acids. The V end was cut by 1 base, the J end by 0 bases, with 7 bases between. Germline V CDR1 and CDR2: MNHNS, SASEGT. CDR3 in amino acids: CASSEGRISGNTIYF. The CDR3 DNA sequence: TGTGCCAGCAGTGAAGGACGGATCTCTGGAAACACCATATATTTT.

This chain connects TRBV10-3 to TRBJ2-3; TRBD2 is a possible D gene (6 bases). CDR1 is ENHRY, CDR2 SYGVKD, per germline. This CDR3 spans 14 amino acids. V was trimmed by 9 bases and J by 3 bases, leaving 16 bases between them. CDR3 in amino acids: CAIGLEGTTDTQYF. The DNA for the CDR3 is TGTGCCATTGGCCTGGAGGGGACGACAGATACGCAGTATTTT.

The CDR3 spells CASTKDSGNTIYF. CDR3 DNA: TGCGCCAGCACCAAGGATTCTGGAAACACCATATATTTT. The J gene is TRBJ1-3, the V gene TRBV10-1; D is unresolved. V gave up 7 bases and J gave up 1 base, with 8 bases separating them. The germline CDR1 and CDR2 sequences are WNHNN and SYGVQD (reference sequence). The CDR3 spans 13 residues.

The genes are TRBV10-3 and TRBJ2-7, with 8 bases that match TRBD1. Trimming cost V 2 bases and J 3 bases; bases outside gene matches: 0. This CDR3 has 13 residues. Germline V gene lookup returns CDR1 ENHRY and CDR2 SYGVKD. The CDR3 here is CAISEGQGYEQYF. CDR3 in DNA: TGTGCCATCAGTGAGGGACAGGGCTACGAGCAGTACTTC.

This clone was detected only once. The V call is TRBV4-3, the J call TRBJ2-2; tentatively, D is TRBD2 (5 bases). The V end lost 0 bases, the J end lost 0 bases, and 8 bases lay between the germline ends. CDR1 and CDR2 (germline): LGHNA, YSLEER. The CDR3 totals 16 residues. The CDR3 DNA follows: TGCGCCAGCAGCCAAGAGTGGGGAGCGAACACCGGGGAGCTGTTTTTT. Residues: CASSQEWGANTGELFF.

The V and J genes are TRBV5-1 and TRBJ1-1; a weak D match, TRBD1 (5 bases). Trimming removed 2 bases from V and 5 bases from J, with 10 bases in between. The CDR3 has 13 amino acids. Germline values: CDR1 SGHRS, CDR2 YFSETQ. The CDR3 DNA reads as TGCGCCAGCAGCTTTCAGGGTGCGACTGAAGCTTTCTTT. It codes for CASSFQGATEAFF. Supplemented by reference TRBV5-1 and TRBJ1-1, the full variable domain reads KAGVTQTPRYLIKTRGQQVTLSCSPISGHRSVSWYQQTPGQGLQFLFEYFSETQRNKGNFPGRFSGRQFSNSRSEMNVSTLELGDSALYLCASSFQGATEAFFGQGTRLTVV.

The genes are TRBV12-5 and TRBJ2-3; D gene uncertain. The ends were cut back, 6 bases at V and 11 bases at J, with 21 bases in the middle. CDR1 LGHNT and CDR2 FRNRAP come from the germline V gene. The CDR3 spans 14 residues. CDR3 nucleotide sequence: TGTGCTAGTGGACACGGTGGGGTCCCCTACAAGCAGTATTTT. Its protein product is CASGHGGVPYKQYF.

V is TRBV11-2 and J is TRBJ2-5; weak D call: TRBD1 (6 bases). There are 13 residues in the CDR3. The germline CDR1 and CDR2 sequences are SGHAT and FQNNGV. V was shortened by 5 bases and J by 5 bases, with 12 bases between the two germline ends. CDR3 residues: CASSMTGLETQYF. DNA for the CDR3: TGTGCCAGCAGCATGACAGGCTTGGAGACCCAGTACTTC.

The chain links TRBV4-1 to TRBJ2-7; 9 nucleotides match TRBD1. The V gene end was trimmed by 4 bases and the J gene end by 1 base; junction bases not matched to a gene: 8. This CDR3 region has 16 residues. In germline, CDR1 is MGHRA, CDR2 YSYEKL. The CDR3 loop reads CASSPDRGEGSYEQYF. The CDR3 DNA is TGCGCCAGCAGCCCGGACAGGGGAGAGGGGTCCTACGAGCAGTACTTC.

As to this clone: The sample contains more than one DNA sequence encoding this CDR3. The DNA of the CDR3 is TGTGCCAGCAGCTTAGTATACGAGCAGTACTTC. The encoded protein is CASSLVYEQYF. V gene TRBV11-2 combines with J gene TRBJ2-7; D gene ambiguous. The ends were cut back, 1 base at V and 4 bases at J, with 2 bases in the middle. CDR1 and CDR2 (germline): SGHAT, FQNNGV. The CDR3 has 11 residues. Supplemented by reference TRBV11-2 and TRBJ2-7, the full variable domain reads EAGVAQSPRYKIIEKRQSVAFWCNPISGHATLYWYQQILGQGPKLLIQFQNNGVVDDSQLPKDRFSAERLKGVDSTLKIQPAKLEDSAVYLCASSLVYEQYFGPGTRLTVT.

This chain joins TRBV5-4 and TRBJ2-7; either TRBD1 or TRBD2 may supply D (6 bases each). Between the trimmed V and J ends, which lost 2 bases and 7 bases, there was a span of 16 bases. The CDR3 is 14 amino acids. The germline V gene has CDR1 SGHNT and CDR2 YYREEE (reference sequence). CDR3 residues: CASSFAGAAGEQYF. The CDR3 DNA reads as TGTGCCAGCAGCTTTGCAGGGGCGGCGGGGGAGCAGTACTTC. Complete variable domain (other parts from reference TRBV5-4 and TRBJ2-7): ETGVTQSPTHLIKTRGQQVTLRCSSQSGHNTVSWYQQALGQGPQFIFQYYREEENGRGNFPPRFSGLQFPNYSSELNVNALELDDSALYLCASSFAGAAGEQYFGPGTRLTVT.

This chain joins TRBV6-5 and TRBJ1-3; the D gene is possibly TRBD1 (6 bases). Trimming removed 10 bases from V and 1 base from J, with 11 bases in between. Germline CDR1 MNHEY, CDR2 SVGAGI. The CDR3 spans 13 residues. The CDR3 coding sequence is TGTGCCACCGAAACAGGGTCTGGAAACACCATATATTTT. It translates to CATETGSGNTIYF.

V and J are TRBV2 and TRBJ1-6; weak D call: TRBD1 (5 bases). The CDR3 has 13 residues. The V end was cut by 6 bases, the J end by 9 bases, with 12 bases between. CDR1 is SNHLY, CDR2 FYNNEI, per germline. Here the CDR3 reads CASRDRGGSPLHF. The CDR3 bases are TGTGCCAGCAGAGACCGGGGGGGTTCACCCCTCCACTTT.